A selection of T cell receptor beta chains follows, all from one sample in a study of molecular identifiers for immune sequencing clone quantification. TCRdb independently ran MiXCR on the PCR reads; one entry per CDR3 protein. Of tens of thousands of distinct CDR3 sequences in the sample, about a fifth were seen once. The sequenced sample consisted of naive CD8+ T cells from blood, with Jurkat cell RNA spiked in. Receptors originate from a human donor in good health. Some libraries in this study had Jurkat cell RNA spiked in. Each CDR3 is given with its conserved first and last residue. D genes are given only for firm matches. Some rows mark clone size as missing; the rest say once, few, many or name a class of expanded clone.

cdr3_length j_call v_call clone_size d_call cdr3_nt cdr3_aa
16 TRBJ2-1 TRBV13 few TRBD1 TGTGCCAGCAGCTCCCCGGACAGGGCCAACTACAATGAGCAGTTCTTC CASSSPDRANYNEQFF
13 TRBJ2-3 TRBV4-3 few . TGCGCCAGCAGCCAATCGAGACCAGATACGCAGTATTTT CASSQSRPDTQYF
17 TRBJ2-5 TRBV5-1 many TRBD2 TGCGCCAGCAGCGAGGGACTAGCGGGAGAGGTACAAGAGACCCAGTACTTC CASSEGLAGEVQETQYF
15 TRBJ2-7 TRBV28 few . TGTGCCAGCAGTTTACCTGGACCTCCCGACTACGAGCAGTACTTC CASSLPGPPDYEQYF
14 TRBJ2-2 TRBV5-1 many . TGCGCCAGCAGCTTGGCCGGGGGAACCGGGGAGCTGTTTTTT CASSLAGGTGELFF
16 TRBJ2-4 TRBV4-1 few . TGCGCCAGCAGCCAAGATTCAGGAGCGGCCAAAAACATTCAGTACTTC CASSQDSGAAKNIQYF
15 TRBJ2-1 TRBV19 many TRBD2 TGTGCCAGTACTATGAGCGGGAGCCCTGGGGATGAGCAGTTCTTC CASTMSGSPGDEQFF
19 TRBJ2-1 TRBV7-3 many TRBD2 TGTGCCAGCAGCTTAGGTCTTTCTAGCGGGGCGGGGCCTCATGATGAGCAGTTCTTC CASSLGLSSGAGPHDEQFF
17 TRBJ2-1 TRBV4-3 many . TGCGCCAGCAGCCACCTAGGATCGAGAGCCCTTGGGAATGAGCAGTTCTTC CASSHLGSRALGNEQFF
13 TRBJ2-1 TRBV5-1 . . TGCGCCAGCAGCGCAACGGGACCCAATGAGCAGTTCTTC CASSATGPNEQFF
17 TRBJ2-7 TRBV21-1 many . TGTGCCAGCATTGGACAGGGATTCGAGCGGGGGCTCTACGAGCAGTACTTC CASIGQGFERGLYEQYF
14 TRBJ2-7 TRBV4-3 many . TGCGCCAGCAGCCAAGATAGGAGGGACTACGAGCAGTACTTC CASSQDRRDYEQYF
14 TRBJ1-5 TRBV28 many TRBD1 TGTGCCAGCACTCAACCCCCGACAGGGAGTCCCCAGCATTTT CASTQPPTGSPQHF
12 TRBJ2-7 TRBV7-9 . . TGTGCCAACAGCTTAGTCGGGTACGAGCAGTACTTC CANSLVGYEQYF
16 TRBJ2-1 TRBV19 few TRBD2 TGTGCCAGTAGTATCCTCTTTGGGGGGGGATCCAATGAGCAGTTCTTC CASSILFGGGSNEQFF
13 TRBJ2-2 TRBV4-3 . . TGCGCCAGCGGCACAGGGAACACCGGGGAGCTGTTTTTT CASGTGNTGELFF
16 TRBJ1-1 TRBV5-1 many . TGCGCCAGCAGCTTGGGATGGGGGGGCAAGAACACTGAAGCTTTCTTT CASSLGWGGKNTEAFF
11 TRBJ2-7 TRBV28 many . TGTGCCAGCAGTTTAGGTCACGAGCAGTACTTC CASSLGHEQYF
14 TRBJ1-1 TRBV12-3/TRBV12-4 many . TGTGCCAGCAGTTTTCGGCCCGAGAACACTGAAGCTTTCTTT CASSFRPENTEAFF
14 TRBJ2-3 TRBV7-3 . TRBD2 TGTACCAGCAGCTTAGGCGGGAGCACGGATACGCAGTATTTT CTSSLGGSTDTQYF
16 TRBJ2-2 TRBV5-6 . . TGTGCCAGCAGCCTACTTGCTCTTGGAAACACCGGGGAGCTGTTTTTT CASSLLALGNTGELFF
16 TRBJ2-7 TRBV5-1 many . TGCGCCAGCAGCTCAGCCTTCGGACGGACCTCCTACGAGCAGTACTTC CASSSAFGRTSYEQYF
15 TRBJ2-7 TRBV7-2 . . TGTGCCAGCAGCTTAGTAGGGTACTCTAACGGCGGGCAGTACTTC CASSLVGYSNGGQYF
15 TRBJ2-1 TRBV12-3/TRBV12-4 many . TGTGCCAGCTCCACGGACCTAAGCTCCTACAATGAGCAGTTCTTC CASSTDLSSYNEQFF
15 TRBJ1-5 TRBV5-6 many . TGTGCCAGCAGCTTGGGTATGGGGGAGAATCAGCCCCAGCATTTT CASSLGMGENQPQHF